These 26 T cell receptor beta chains originate from one sample sequenced in a study of shared clonotypes between healthy human individuals. This table comes from immunoSEQ multiplex PCR, and its TCRdb copy is limited to in-frame clones, with some not included. The sample consists of around 690,000 clones, 90% of them appearing once. The sample taken for sequencing was memory CD8+ T cells from PBMCs. Specified subset: CD45RO+ cells pooled with CCR7-negative TemRA cells. All receptors come from a man between 18 and 35 years old in good health. Some clones in this sample may be carry-over from other donors' samples.

CDR3 sequence (DNA): TGTGCCAGCAGTGAAGTCGTGGCGGGACCCTACGAGCAGTACTTC. It encodes CASSEVVAGPYEQYF. The chain employs TRBV6-1 and TRBJ2-7, with D possibly being TRBD2 (6 bases). Between the trimmed V and J ends, which lost 1 base and 2 bases, there was a span of 12 bases. This CDR3 contains 15 residues. Germline-derived CDR1 and CDR2 are MNHNS and SASEGT.

The J gene is TRBJ2-7, the V gene TRBV19, with 9 bases that match TRBD1. Germline loops: CDR1 LNHDA, CDR2 SQIVND (reference sequence). The CDR3 runs to 16 residues. V shed 0 bases and J 6 bases; nucleotides not matched to a gene: 9. In DNA, the CDR3 is TGTGCCAGTAGTATAGATGTGACAGGGGGATTTTCCGAGCAGTACTTC. Amino acid sequence: CASSIDVTGGFSEQYF. Based on the CDR3 plus reference TRBV19 and TRBJ2-7, the full variable domain is DGGITQSPKYLFRKEGQNVTLSCEQNLNHDAMYWYRQDPGQGLRLIYYSQIVNDFQKGDIAEGYSVSREKKESFPLTVTSAQKNPTAFYLCASSIDVTGGFSEQYFGPGTRLTVT.

This clone has a handful of counts. The J gene is TRBJ2-7, the V gene TRBV6-5; 8 bases line up with TRBD1. The J segment lost 5 bases and the V segment lost 4 bases, leaving 7 bases of the junction unmatched. Germline V CDR1 and CDR2: MNHEY, SVGAGI. The length of the CDR3 is 14 residues. CDR3: CASSLTGDFDEQYF. The CDR3 DNA reads as TGTGCCAGCAGTTTGACAGGGGATTTCGACGAGCAGTACTTC.

This chain uses TRBV7-6 with TRBJ2-7; 7 nucleotides align to TRBD2. Germline V gene data show CDR1 as SGHVS and CDR2 as FNYEAQ. This CDR3 spans 16 amino acids. Unmatched junction bases numbered 8, after V lost 0 bases and J lost 3 bases. The CDR3 DNA follows: TGTGCCAGCAGCTTAGCAGCCGGTGGGGACTACTACGAGCAGTACTTC. Protein product: CASSLAAGGDYYEQYF.

The chain uses TRBV27 and TRBJ2-7; possibly TRBD2 for D (5 bases). CDR1 and CDR2 from the germline V gene are MNHEY and SMNVEV (reference sequence). The CDR3 is 15 residues long. The V end was cut by 2 bases, the J end by 7 bases, with 18 bases between. The CDR3 region is CASSLSVGLRGEQYF. Here the CDR3 DNA reads TGTGCCAGCAGTTTAAGTGTCGGGCTCCGAGGGGAGCAGTACTTC.

This rearrangement joins TRBV10-3 to TRBJ1-2; TRBD1 is a possible D gene (6 bases). V gave up 8 bases and J gave up 2 bases, with 9 bases separating them. Per germline, CDR1 ENHRY and CDR2 SYGVKD. This CDR3 is 12 amino acids long. CDR3 nucleotide sequence: TGTGCCATCGATACAGGGAACTATGGCTACACCTTC. Translation: CAIDTGNYGYTF.

This clone was recorded only once. The rearrangement links TRBV11-2 to TRBJ2-1; D is ambiguous. Trimming cost V 2 bases and J 8 bases, with 4 bases left between them. The CDR3 is 11 residues long. CDR1 is SGHAT and CDR2 is FQNNGV in the germline V gene. CDR3 DNA: TGTGCCAGCAGCTTAACCGATGAGCAGTTCTTC. This gives the protein CASSLTDEQFF.

This clone came up a few times. V is TRBV7-8 and J is TRBJ1-1, with no clear D. Germline V CDR1 and CDR2: SGHVS, FQNEAQ. Trimming removed 5 bases from V and 7 bases from J, with 17 bases in between. The CDR3 is 14 amino acids. The CDR3 coding sequence is TGTGCCAGCAGCCCAAGGGCCCGGATACATGAAGCTTTCTTT. This sequence encodes CASSPRARIHEAFF.

This chain connects TRBV4-1 to TRBJ1-1; no firm D call. The CDR3 length is 14 residues. V lost 1 base, J lost 1 base, and 7 bases lay in between. Germline V CDR1 and CDR2: MGHRA, YSYEKL. Here the CDR3 reads CASSQVMTNTEAFF. As DNA, the CDR3 is TGCGCCAGCAGCCAAGTTATGACGAACACTGAAGCTTTCTTT.

The chain joins TRBV27 to TRBJ2-5; 12 bases match TRBD1. The germline V gene encodes CDR1 MNHEY and CDR2 SMNVEV (reference sequence). This CDR3 comprises 15 residues. V lost 6 bases, J lost 1 base, and 3 bases stayed unmatched. CDR3 amino acids: CASRGGQGAQETQYF. CDR3 in DNA: TGTGCCAGCAGGGGGGGACAGGGGGCCCAAGAGACCCAGTACTTC.

This clone came up a few times. The rearrangement joins TRBV6-6 to TRBJ1-5; D is perhaps TRBD1 (6 bases). V shed 4 bases and J shed 1 base, with 11 bases lying between them. Per the germline V gene, CDR1 is MNHNY and CDR2 is SVGAGI (reference sequence). This CDR3 is built from 15 residues. CDR3 residues: CASSSGQRSNQPQHF. CDR3 bases: TGTGCCAGCAGTTCAGGACAGAGAAGCAATCAGCCCCAGCATTTT.

The rearrangement joins TRBV7-8 to TRBJ2-1; weak D call: TRBD2 (6 bases). This CDR3 contains 15 residues. Looked up from germline, CDR1 is SGHVS and CDR2 is FQNEAQ. V lost 3 bases to trimming and J lost 0 bases, with 9 bases between them. The CDR3 bases are TGTGCCAGCAGCTTCGCGGGGAGCTCCTACAATGAGCAGTTCTTC. It is translated as CASSFAGSSYNEQFF. The full variable domain, rest sourced from reference TRBV7-8 and TRBJ2-1, is GAGVSQSPRYKVAKRGQDVALRCDPISGHVSLFWYQQALGQGPEFLTYFQNEAQLDKSGLPSDRFFAERPEGSVSTLKIQRTQQEDSAVYLCASSFAGSSYNEQFFGPGTRLTVL.

This sequence joins TRBV6-5 and TRBJ2-2; the D is unclear. CDR1 MNHEY and CDR2 SVGAGI come from the germline V gene. Trimming removed 5 bases at V and 3 bases at J, with 7 bases between. The CDR3 runs to 13 residues. CDR3 in amino acids: CASSTAHTGELFF. In nucleotides, the CDR3 is TGTGCCAGCAGTACCGCCCACACCGGGGAGCTGTTTTTT.

This clone was counted only a few times. The rearrangement uses TRBV13 and TRBJ2-7; 7 nucleotides line up with TRBD2. The CDR3 has 14 amino acids. Germline V gene sequence: CDR1 PRHDT, CDR2 FYEKMQ (reference sequence). With 4 bases clipped from V and 0 bases from J, the junction kept 3 bases outside the gene matches. The CDR3 DNA reads as TGTGCCAGCAGCTCGTGGACTAGCTCCTACGAGCAGTACTTC. As protein: CASSSWTSSYEQYF.

This clone appeared a single time. The chain is built from TRBV4-2 and TRBJ2-5, with TRBD2 matching over 9 bases. Germline assignment: CDR1 LGHNA and CDR2 YNFKEQ. The CDR3 extends over 16 amino acids. The V gene end was trimmed by 0 bases and the J gene end by 5 bases; junction bases not matched to a gene: 7. The chain's CDR3 is CASSQDPAGGGETQYF. The DNA for the CDR3 is TGTGCCAGCAGCCAAGACCCAGCGGGAGGAGGGGAGACCCAGTACTTC.

This chain uses TRBV28 with TRBJ2-7, with D unclear. In germline, CDR1 is MDHEN, CDR2 SYDVKM. The length of the CDR3 is 14 residues. The V and J ends lost 0 bases and 0 bases respectively, with 6 bases between them. The CDR3 spells CASSLWASSYEQYF. The CDR3 nucleotides read TGTGCCAGCAGTTTATGGGCCAGCTCCTACGAGCAGTACTTC. Looking up the rest from reference TRBV28 and TRBJ2-7 gives the full variable domain: DVKVTQSSRYLVKRTGEKVFLECVQDMDHENMFWYRQDPGLGLRLIYFSYDVKMKEKGDIPEGYSVSREKKERFSLILESASTNQTSMYLCASSLWASSYEQYFGPGTRLTVT.

The chain has TRBV7-9 and TRBJ1-2, with 11 bases lining up with TRBD1. Per germline, CDR1 SEHNR and CDR2 FQNEAQ (reference sequence). The CDR3 has 16 residues. J gave up 0 bases and V 5 bases, and 5 bases lay outside the gene matches. CDR3 region: CASSPGQGATNYGYTF. In DNA, the CDR3 is TGTGCCAGCAGCCCAGGACAGGGGGCGACTAACTATGGCTACACCTTC.

This clone was seen a single time. The J gene is TRBJ1-1, the V gene TRBV6-5, with D unclear. V lost 0 bases, J lost 0 bases, and 8 bases lay in between. The CDR3 runs to 15 residues. CDR1 MNHEY and CDR2 SVGAGI come from the germline V gene. The CDR3 loop is CASSYSRLMNTEAFF. The CDR3 bases are TGTGCCAGCAGTTACTCCAGACTCATGAACACTGAAGCTTTCTTT.

The rearrangement uses TRBV28 and TRBJ2-1, with D tentatively TRBD2 (6 bases). Germline V gene lookup returns CDR1 MDHEN and CDR2 SYDVKM. The length of the CDR3 is 13 residues. V gave up 8 bases and J gave up 4 bases, with 12 bases separating them. CDR3: CASRGLKYNEQFF. DNA of the CDR3: TGTGCCAGCCGGGGACTGAAGTACAATGAGCAGTTCTTC.

The chain links TRBV20-1 to TRBJ2-3; no firm D call. The ends were cut back, 6 bases at V and 8 bases at J, with 12 bases in the middle. Germline CDR1 reads DFQATT; CDR2 reads SNEGSKA (reference sequence). The length of the CDR3 is 11 residues. The CDR3 DNA sequence: TGCAGTGCCCGCGAGTCGGGTACGCAGTATTTT. Its protein product is CSARESGTQYF.

In its sample, this clone was seen once. The genes are TRBV7-2 and TRBJ2-2; 10 bases match TRBD1. CDR3 length: 15 amino acids. Germline V gene data show CDR1 as SGHTA and CDR2 as FQGNSA. The J segment lost 4 bases and the V segment lost 5 bases, leaving 4 bases of the junction unmatched. The CDR3 coding sequence is TGTGCCAGCAGCACACGGACAGGGGGCACCGGGGAGCTGTTTTTT. Its protein product is CASSTRTGGTGELFF.

The chain is built from TRBV21-1 and TRBJ2-1; the table's D call TRBD1 went unverified against the DNA. TRBV21-1 is a pseudogene. The CDR3 runs to 12 residues. CDR3 sequence reads: CASSTPGSEQFF. In DNA form, the CDR3 reads TGTGCCAGCAGCACTCCAGGGTCTGAGCAGTTCTTC.

The chain joins TRBV27 to TRBJ2-1; TRBD1 or TRBD2 may be the D gene (6 bases each). The germline gives CDR1 MNHEY, CDR2 SMNVEV (reference sequence). Trimming took off 5 bases at V and 4 bases at J, with 12 bases between the two ends. CDR3 size: 14 residues. CDR3 sequence reads: CASSPRGPYNEQFF. The CDR3 coding sequence is TGTGCCAGCAGTCCCCGGGGGCCTTACAATGAGCAGTTCTTC.

A remark on this clone: In the same sample, other DNA sequences code for this CDR3. The rearrangement joins TRBV9 to TRBJ2-1; either TRBD1 or TRBD2 may fit D (5 bases each). Trimming cost V 5 bases and J 2 bases, with 8 bases left between them. Germline lookup yields CDR1 SGDLS and CDR2 YYNGEE. This CDR3 contains 13 residues. CDR3 loop: CASRGPTYNEQFF. The CDR3 nucleotides read TGTGCCAGCAGGGGACCCACCTACAATGAGCAGTTCTTC.

The chain employs TRBV28 and TRBJ2-6; D remains unclear. V was pared by 6 bases and J by 0 bases, with 9 bases between. The germline CDR1 and CDR2 sequences are MDHEN and SYDVKM. The CDR3 loop spans 15 amino acids. This chain's CDR3 is CASSTRGSGANVLTF. In nucleotides, the CDR3 is TGTGCCAGCAGCACAAGAGGCTCTGGGGCCAACGTCCTGACTTTC.

This chain joins TRBV4-2 and TRBJ1-2, with 12 positions matching TRBD1. This CDR3 spans 15 amino acids. The V gene's germline CDR1 is LGHNA and CDR2 YNFKEQ. J gave up 8 bases and V 5 bases, and 9 bases lay outside the gene matches. CDR3 nucleotide sequence: TGTGCCAGCAGCGGAGGGGGGACAGGGGGCGGAGGCTACACCTTC. Residues: CASSGGGTGGGGYTF.